Shown below are 25 T cell receptor beta chains from a single sample sequenced in a study of cytomegalovirus exposure and HLA in healthy donors. PCR amplification relied on 60 Vbeta primers (plus 13 Jbeta primers). Produced via immunoSEQ multiplex PCR; TCRdb's table is partial and in-frame only. The sample shows around 150,000 clones, roughly 80% of them seen only once. The sample comprised PBMCs. All receptors derive from a woman between 35 and 50 years old in good health and CMV-seronegative.

The genes are TRBV2 and TRBJ2-1; 14 bases line up with TRBD2. The junction had 5 bases not matched to a gene; V was cut back by 5 bases and J by 8 bases. The germline gives CDR1 SNHLY, CDR2 FYNNEI. The CDR3 runs 15 residues. The CDR3 DNA follows: TGTGCCAGCAGTCCCCGACTAGCGGGAGGGTATGAGCAGTTCTTC. Residues: CASSPRLAGGYEQFF.

The genes are TRBV5-6 and TRBJ2-7; no definite D call. Germline CDR1 is SGHDT and CDR2 is YYEEEE. This CDR3 region has 13 residues. V was shortened by 2 bases and J by 3 bases, with 9 bases between the two germline ends. The CDR3 DNA reads TGTGCCAGCAGCTTTTTGGGCTACTACGAGCAGTACTTC. Its translation: CASSFLGYYEQYF.

V gene TRBV13 combines with J gene TRBJ2-5; weak D call: TRBD1 (5 bases). CDR1 is PRHDT, CDR2 FYEKMQ, per germline (reference sequence). V was clipped by 4 bases and J by 0 bases, with 12 bases between them. The CDR3 is 15 residues long. The CDR3 region has the DNA TGTGCCAGCAGCTGGGGCTTTGACAACCAAGAGACCCAGTACTTC. Translation: CASSWGFDNQETQYF.

The gene calls are TRBV27 and TRBJ2-4, with 9 bases matching TRBD1. Unmatched junction bases numbered 8, after V lost 3 bases and J lost 5 bases. The CDR3 sequence is 16 residues long. CDR1 MNHEY and CDR2 SMNVEV come from the germline V gene (reference sequence). The CDR3 region is CASSFRGTGRENIQYF. CDR3 in DNA: TGTGCCAGCAGTTTCCGGGGGACAGGGCGTGAAAACATTCAGTACTTC.

The chain combines TRBV6-1 with TRBJ2-7; D gene unclear. There are 15 residues in the CDR3. CDR1 and CDR2 from the germline V gene are MNHNS and SASEGT. V was cut by 5 bases and J by 0 bases, with 14 bases left in between. CDR3: CASSPGLMSSYEQYF. The DNA of the CDR3 is TGTGCCAGCAGTCCAGGTCTGATGAGCTCCTACGAGCAGTACTTC.

This chain joins TRBV27 and TRBJ2-7; D gene unclear. CDR1 is MNHEY, CDR2 SMNVEV, per germline (reference sequence). The CDR3 covers 11 residues. The V gene lost 4 bases and the J gene lost 1 base, with 2 bases spanning the gap. This CDR3 is CASSSSYEQYF. For the CDR3, the DNA is TGTGCCAGCAGTTCGTCCTACGAGCAGTACTTC.

The chain joins TRBV19 to TRBJ2-1; D is unresolved. The V and J ends lost 3 bases and 6 bases respectively, with 9 bases between them. The length of the CDR3 is 13 residues. Per the germline V gene, CDR1 is LNHDA and CDR2 is SQIVND (reference sequence). CDR3 sequence reads: CASSILGVNEQFF. CDR3 nucleotides: TGTGCCAGTAGTATTTTGGGCGTCAATGAGCAGTTCTTC.

V is TRBV7-9 and J is TRBJ2-5; 9 bases fit TRBD1. CDR3 length: 14 residues. The germline V gene encodes CDR1 SEHNR and CDR2 FQNEAQ (reference sequence). The junction had 6 bases not matched to a gene; V was cut back by 5 bases and J by 5 bases. CDR3 nucleotides: TGTGCCAGCAGCATACAGGGGGCGCGGGAGACCCAGTACTTC. Protein product: CASSIQGARETQYF.

V gene TRBV10-3 combines with J gene TRBJ2-1; 9 positions agree with TRBD2. V lost 4 bases, J lost 6 bases, and 4 bases stayed unmatched. Germline assignment: CDR1 ENHRY and CDR2 SYGVKD. The CDR3 spans 14 residues. The CDR3: CAISGSAGGNEQFF. CDR3 nucleotide sequence: TGTGCCATCAGTGGGTCAGCGGGAGGCAATGAGCAGTTCTTC.

There are a few counts of this clone. V is TRBV4-1 and J is TRBJ1-2; 8 bases agree with TRBD1. V trimming: 4 bases; J trimming: 7 bases; junction bases outside the gene matches: 14. This CDR3 has 16 amino acids. Per the germline V gene, CDR1 is MGHRA and CDR2 is YSYEKL. The CDR3 DNA reads TGCGCCAGCAGCCCCTCCCAGGACAGGGAGGTGTTTGGCTACACCTTC. This sequence encodes CASSPSQDREVFGYTF.

V is TRBV7-6 and J is TRBJ2-1; 9 nucleotides agree with TRBD1. Germline V gene lookup returns CDR1 SGHVS and CDR2 FNYEAQ. J was trimmed by 9 bases and V by 2 bases; bases with no gene match: 11. The CDR3 sequence is 16 residues long. The DNA of the CDR3 is TGTGCCAGCAGCTTAACAGGGGGCCCCACCGGGGCTGAGCAGTTCTTC. It specifies CASSLTGGPTGAEQFF. Full variable domain (outside the CDR3, taken from reference TRBV7-6 and TRBJ2-1): GAGVSQSPRYKVTKRGQDVALRCDPISGHVSLYWYRQALGQGPEFLTYFNYEAQQDKSGLPNDRFSAERPEGSISTLTIQRTEQRDSAMYRCASSLTGGPTGAEQFFGPGTRLTVL.

A note on this clone: Other DNA sequences in this specimen translate into the identical CDR3. The chain is built from TRBV5-5 and TRBJ2-7; 8 bases line up with TRBD2. This CDR3 region has 14 residues. V was clipped by 6 bases and J by 0 bases; unmatched bases: 5. Germline V CDR1 and CDR2: SGHKS, YYEKEE (reference sequence). CDR3: CASTPGGTSYEQYF. The DNA of the CDR3 is TGTGCCAGCACCCCGGGAGGGACCTCCTACGAGCAGTACTTC.

The rearrangement links TRBV10-3 to TRBJ2-5, with 7 bases identical to TRBD1. Matching the DNA end better, TRBJ2-7 makes the J call doubtful. Germline values: CDR1 ENHRY, CDR2 SYGVKD. There are 12 residues in the CDR3. The CDR3 reads CAISQTGYEQYF. The DNA of the CDR3 is TGTGCCATCAGTCAGACAGGGTACGAGCAGTACTTC.

The chain combines TRBV19 with TRBJ1-4; TRBD1 matches 10 bases. Germline loops: CDR1 LNHDA, CDR2 SQIVND (reference sequence). The junction had 4 bases not matched to a gene; V was cut back by 7 bases and J by 8 bases. The CDR3 has 13 residues. The CDR3 reads CASTQTGGEKLFF. CDR3 bases: TGTGCCAGTACTCAGACAGGGGGCGAAAAACTGTTTTTT.

J is TRBJ2-3 and V is TRBV7-2; 9 bases align to TRBD1. V shed 5 bases and J 4 bases; nucleotides not matched to a gene: 7. Looked up from germline, CDR1 is SGHTA and CDR2 is FQGNSA. The CDR3 extends over 15 amino acids. The CDR3 region has the DNA TGTGCCAGCAGCCGGGACAGGGCACTAGCAGATACGCAGTATTTT. Its protein is CASSRDRALADTQYF.

The chain couples TRBV4-2 to TRBJ2-1; D not resolved. Germline V CDR1 and CDR2: LGHNA, YNFKEQ. The CDR3 sequence is 17 residues long. Trimming pared 0 bases from V and 0 bases from J, leaving 12 bases between. CDR3: CASSQDKAPSSYNEQFF. The CDR3 DNA sequence: TGTGCCAGCAGCCAAGATAAGGCACCTAGCTCCTACAATGAGCAGTTCTTC.

This chain joins TRBV29-1 and TRBJ2-5; 7 bases are a match to TRBD1. The DNA end is more similar to TRBJ2-7, so the J call may be wrong. CDR1 is SQVTM and CDR2 is ANQGSEA in the germline V gene. There are 15 residues in the CDR3. CDR3 DNA sequence: TGCAGCGTTGAAGGGACCTGGGACAGCTACTACGAGCAGTACTTC. Protein sequence: CSVEGTWDSYYEQYF.

The chain couples TRBV27 to TRBJ2-7; the match to TRBD1 covers 8 bases. The CDR3 runs 13 residues. Germline values: CDR1 MNHEY, CDR2 SMNVEV (reference sequence). V shed 8 bases, J shed 5 bases, and the junction held 8 bases outside the gene matches. CDR3 coding DNA: TGTGCCAGCTTACGGACAGGGACCAACGAGCAGTACTTC. It specifies CASLRTGTNEQYF.

V usage is TRBV4-3 and J usage is TRBJ2-7, with TRBD2 as a possible D gene (6 bases). The CDR3 consists of 16 residues. The V gene lost 4 bases and the J gene lost 4 bases, with 20 bases spanning the gap. The germline gives CDR1 LGHNA, CDR2 YSLEER. The CDR3 is CASSPYVGSRAYEQYF. CDR3 DNA sequence: TGCGCCAGCAGCCCTTACGTCGGGAGTCGGGCTTACGAGCAGTACTTC.

A word on this clone: Germline is not matched at one junction end, which may reflect a read error. The genes are TRBV7-7 and TRBJ2-2, with a possible D match to TRBD2 (6 bases). The CDR3 is 15 amino acids. CDR1 is SSHAT and CDR2 is FNYEAQ in the germline V gene (reference sequence). DNA for the CDR3: TGTGCTAGCAGCTTAGCGGCAGGGAACACCGGGGAGCTGTTTTTT. Translation gives CASSLAAGNTGELFF. The full variable domain, its missing parts supplied by reference TRBV7-7 and TRBJ2-2, is GAGVSQSPRYKVTKRGQDVTLRCDPISSHATLYWYQQALGQGPEFLTYFNYEAQPDKSGLPSDRFSAERPEGSISTLTIQRTEQRDSAMYRCASSLAAGNTGELFFGEGSRLTVL.

In its sample, this clone was seen a few times. V gene TRBV5-4 combines with J gene TRBJ1-6, with D perhaps TRBD1 (5 bases). This CDR3 has 14 residues. Trimming pared 4 bases from V and 7 bases from J, leaving 12 bases between. Germline V gene sequence: CDR1 SGHNT, CDR2 YYREEE (reference sequence). The CDR3 sequence: CASSPDSLNSPLHF. CDR3 nucleotide sequence: TGTGCCAGCAGCCCAGACAGTTTGAATTCACCCCTCCACTTT.

The chain carries TRBV30 and TRBJ2-1, with 8 bases lining up with TRBD2. J lost 7 bases, V lost 1 base, and 9 bases had no gene match. Germline V lookup: CDR1 GTSNPN, CDR2 SVGIG (reference sequence). This CDR3 region has 15 residues. For the CDR3, the DNA is TGTGCCTGGAGTGCCGGGGGGGCCGGAGGTAATGAGCAGTTCTTC. Protein product: CAWSAGGAGGNEQFF.

This rearrangement joins TRBV11-2 to TRBJ2-2; 8 bases are shared with TRBD2. CDR1 SGHAT and CDR2 FQNNGV come from the germline V gene. V trimming: 3 bases; J trimming: 5 bases; junction bases outside the gene matches: 2. The CDR3 consists of 14 residues. CDR3 nucleotides: TGTGCCAGCAGCTTGGTAGCGGGGACCGGGGAGCTGTTTTTT. This encodes CASSLVAGTGELFF.

The chain couples TRBV19 to TRBJ2-3; D is possibly TRBD1 (6 bases). Per the germline V gene, CDR1 is LNHDA and CDR2 is SQIVND (reference sequence). V dropped 5 bases and J dropped 3 bases, with 9 bases sitting between them. CDR3 length equals 13 residues. CDR3 bases: TGTGCCAGTAGTTACAGGGAGACAGATACGCAGTATTTT. It translates to CASSYRETDTQYF.

The J gene is TRBJ2-7, the V gene TRBV4-2, with 12 bases identical to TRBD2. The CDR3 loop spans 16 amino acids. V trimming: 0 bases; J trimming: 6 bases; junction bases outside the gene matches: 6. In germline, CDR1 is LGHNA, CDR2 YNFKEQ. The CDR3 is CASSQDVLAGGLEQYF. CDR3 bases: TGTGCCAGCAGCCAAGATGTGCTAGCGGGAGGGCTCGAGCAGTACTTC.